The clone carrying this T cell receptor (beta chain) was seen only once. This sample is part of a study of cytomegalovirus exposure and HLA in healthy donors. Germline V gives CDR1 MNHEY, CDR2 SMNVEV (reference sequence). V shed 0 bases and J 3 bases; nucleotides not matched to a gene: 5. The CDR3 consists of 16 residues. PCR primers comprised 60 Vbeta and 13 Jbeta primers. Sequencing was performed with immunoSEQ multiplex PCR; in TCRdb, only in-frame clones are kept and a portion is missing. The sample contains around 180,000 clones, around 80% of which appear only once. This chain uses TRBV27 with TRBJ2-3; 8 bases align to TRBD2. This clonotype originated in a woman between 35 and 50 years old in good health and CMV-seronegative. The source material was PBMCs. CDR3: CASSLSSGSRTDTQYF. The CDR3 DNA is TGTGCCAGCAGTTTATCCAGCGGGAGCCGGACAGATACGCAGTATTTT.